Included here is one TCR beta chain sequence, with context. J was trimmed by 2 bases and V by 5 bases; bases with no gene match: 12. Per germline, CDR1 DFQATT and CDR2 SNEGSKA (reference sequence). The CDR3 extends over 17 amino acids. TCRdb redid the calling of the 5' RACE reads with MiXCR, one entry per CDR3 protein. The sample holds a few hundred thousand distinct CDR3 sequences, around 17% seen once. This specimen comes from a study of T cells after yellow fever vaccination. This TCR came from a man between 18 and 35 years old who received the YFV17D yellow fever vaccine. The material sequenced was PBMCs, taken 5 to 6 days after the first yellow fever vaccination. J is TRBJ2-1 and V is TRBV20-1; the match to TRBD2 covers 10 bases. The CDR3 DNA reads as TGCAGTGCTCTTCTGTGGGGAAGCGGGGGGGCCTACAATGAGCAGTTCTTC. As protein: CSALLWGSGGAYNEQFF.